The clone carrying this T cell receptor beta chain came up a few times. The antigen is unknown. The sample is drawn from a study of blood T cells in healthy people across ages. Looking at the study overall: Capture via template switching afforded approximately one barcoded beta molecule per two T cells. Study findings and constraints: TCR beta diversity, measured per million T cells, fell in a roughly linear way with age. Those diversity estimates obtained from one million T cells were thought to be underestimates. With naive T cell percentage, TCR beta diversity showed a strong correlation.

A J-beta primer mix and a sample-barcoded 5' primer were used in a second PCR of roughly 6 to 12 cycles. A single record per CDR3 protein comes from TCRdb applying MiXCR to the 5' RACE reads. The top ten hold approximately 22% of the sample, which has roughly 1.9 million distinct CDR3 sequences, roughly 43% seen once. This CDR3 is built from 12 residues. The sample comprised blood. This chain joins TRBV21-1 and TRBJ1-1. TRBV21-1 is recorded as a pseudogene. The TCR comes from a human donor in good health. CDR3 amino acids: CASIYRNTEAFF. DNA for the CDR3: TGTGCCAGCATCTACCGGAACACTGAAGCTTTCTTT.